This is a list of T cell receptor beta chains from one sample in a study of cytomegalovirus exposure and HLA in healthy donors. TCRdb keeps only in-frame clones here, not all; method: immunoSEQ multiplex PCR. The sample consists of about 130,000 clones, approximately 80% of them appearing once. The material sequenced was PBMCs. Source of these receptors: a woman aged 18-29 years in good health and CMV-seronegative. Both conserved end residues are part of each CDR3. D genes are given only for firm matches. Rows may omit the clone size; those that give it use once, few, many or a size class.

D: .
size: .
V: TRBV2
J: TRBJ2-5
CDR3: CASLREETQYF
DNA: TGTGCCAGCCTCCGGGAAGAGACCCAGTACTTC

D: .
size: .
V: TRBV30
J: TRBJ2-3
CDR3: CAWREGLSTDTQYF
DNA: TGTGCCTGGAGGGAGGGCTTGAGCACAGATACGCAGTATTTT

D: .
size: .
V: TRBV14
J: TRBJ2-5
CDR3: CASSQVRQETQYF
DNA: TGTGCCAGCAGCCAAGTCCGCCAAGAGACCCAGTACTTC

D: TRBD1
size: .
V: TRBV28
J: TRBJ1-2
CDR3: CASSLGGGASYGYTF
DNA: TGTGCCAGCAGTTTAGGAGGGGGCGCGAGCTATGGCTACACCTTC

D: TRBD1
size: .
V: TRBV29-1
J: TRBJ2-2
CDR3: CSGGQGRELFF
DNA: TGCAGCGGAGGACAGGGGCGGGAGCTGTTTTTT

D: .
size: few
V: TRBV29-1
J: TRBJ2-5
CDR3: CSVEVWQGETQYF
DNA: TGCAGCGTTGAAGTGTGGCAGGGGGAGACCCAGTACTTC

D: .
size: .
V: TRBV10-1
J: TRBJ2-7
CDR3: CASSVTHSAGEQYF
DNA: TGCGCCAGCAGTGTGACGCATTCAGCGGGCGAGCAGTACTTC

D: .
size: .
V: TRBV25-1
J: TRBJ1-2
CDR3: CASSEGSYGYTF
DNA: TGTGCCAGCAGTGAGGGGAGCTATGGCTACACCTTC

D: .
size: .
V: TRBV7-9
J: TRBJ1-2
CDR3: CASSSRDIRYGYTF
DNA: TGTGCCAGCAGCTCACGGGACATCCGCTATGGCTACACCTTC

D: .
size: .
V: TRBV30
J: TRBJ2-1
CDR3: CAWSVWGTYNEQFF
DNA: TGTGCCTGGAGTGTCTGGGGGACTTACAATGAGCAGTTCTTC

D: .
size: .
V: TRBV6-6
J: TRBJ2-1
CDR3: CASSYEASSYNEQFF
DNA: TGTGCCAGCAGTTACGAGGCGAGCTCCTACAATGAGCAGTTCTTC

D: .
size: .
V: TRBV6-5
J: TRBJ1-5
CDR3: CASRAPGNNQPQHF
DNA: TGTGCCAGCAGGGCCCCAGGGAACAATCAGCCCCAGCATTTT

D: .
size: .
V: TRBV7-2
J: TRBJ2-7
CDR3: CASSYDSEGSPYEQYF
DNA: TGTGCCAGCAGCTATGACTCGGAAGGCTCCCCCTACGAGCAGTACTTC

D: .
size: .
V: TRBV6-6
J: TRBJ1-1
CDR3: CASSSDPYGAHTEAFF
DNA: TGTGCCAGCAGTTCCGATCCCTATGGGGCACACACTGAAGCTTTCTTT

D: .
size: .
V: TRBV5-4
J: TRBJ2-5
CDR3: CASTHSAQETQYF
DNA: TGTGCCAGCACCCACAGTGCTCAAGAGACCCAGTACTTC

D: .
size: .
V: TRBV7-8
J: TRBJ1-1
CDR3: CASSWQGGVGPEAFF
DNA: TGTGCCAGCAGCTGGCAGGGTGGAGTTGGCCCTGAAGCTTTCTTT

D: .
size: medium-sized
V: TRBV6-5
J: TRBJ2-2
CDR3: CASSYGASQHTGELFF
DNA: TGTGCCAGCAGTTACGGAGCTAGCCAGCACACCGGGGAGCTGTTTTTT

D: TRBD2
size: .
V: TRBV2
J: TRBJ2-5
CDR3: CASSRLAGEGSETQYF
DNA: TGTGCCAGCAGTCGACTAGCGGGAGAGGGAAGCGAGACCCAGTACTTC

D: .
size: .
V: TRBV29-1
J: TRBJ2-3
CDR3: CSFGPGGDTQYF
DNA: TGCAGCTTCGGACCGGGCGGGGATACGCAGTATTTT

D: .
size: .
V: TRBV7-8
J: TRBJ2-2
CDR3: CASSASTGELFF
DNA: TGTGCCAGCAGCGCCAGCACCGGGGAGCTGTTTTTT

D: TRBD2
size: .
V: TRBV30
J: TRBJ2-4
CDR3: CAWSPGGLLGNIQYF
DNA: TGTGCCTGGAGCCCGGGGGGGCTTCTAGGAAACATTCAGTACTTC

D: TRBD2
size: .
V: TRBV6-6
J: TRBJ2-7
CDR3: CASSNPGLADEQYF
DNA: TGTGCCAGCAGTAATCCGGGACTAGCAGACGAGCAGTACTTC